This TCR beta chain comes out of a study of shared clonotypes between healthy human individuals. Overall study context: The study used three CD4 naive, three CD4 memory, two CD8 naive and one CD8 memory plate per donor.

Broader study findings: Genetic and exposure-history diversity was limited by the few donors.

This clone came up once. As yet, its antigen is unknown. The donor cohort consisted entirely of Caucasian adults residing in Nashville, Tennessee. V lost 5 bases, J lost 6 bases, and 8 bases lay in between. The CDR3 has 11 amino acids. The germline V gene encodes CDR1 WSHSY and CDR2 SAAADI. The authors split each subset's genomic DNA evenly across several immunoSEQ plates. This table comes from immunoSEQ multiplex PCR, and its TCRdb copy is limited to in-frame clones, with some not included. The data contain some 1.5 million clones, approximately 98% of them seen just once; the ten biggest clones take up less than 0.55%.

V gene TRBV10-2 combines with J gene TRBJ2-7; D uncertain. Specimen: naive CD4+ T cells sorted from blood. Documented subset: CD45RA+ positively selected. The receptor's source is a man younger than 40 in good health. CDR3 in amino acids: CASSLLSEQYF. CDR3 nucleotide sequence: TGCGCCAGCAGTCTTCTGAGCGAGCAGTACTTC.